Detailed here is one T cell receptor beta chain. An end of the junction differs from the germline gene, which may be a read error. The age range of participants was about 18 to 100 years, with residence in about two dozen US areas. Germline CDR1 is MRHNA and CDR2 is SNTAGT. The CDR3 is 10 amino acids. The data were taken from a study of blood T cell repertoires in COVID-19. Sequenced by immunoSEQ multiplex PCR; TCRdb stores in-frame clones only, minus some. The sample includes around 310,000 clones, roughly nine tenths seen only once; the top ten take roughly a tenth. The receptor's source is a woman in her twenties or thirties who had recovered from COVID-19. The J gene is TRBJ1-4, the V gene TRBV6-4; no clear D gene. Sequencing was done on a sample of PBMCs or T cells enriched from blood (not recorded which). This CDR3 reads CASTSEKLFF. CDR3 DNA sequence: TGTGCCAGCACTAGTGAAAAACTGTTTTTT.